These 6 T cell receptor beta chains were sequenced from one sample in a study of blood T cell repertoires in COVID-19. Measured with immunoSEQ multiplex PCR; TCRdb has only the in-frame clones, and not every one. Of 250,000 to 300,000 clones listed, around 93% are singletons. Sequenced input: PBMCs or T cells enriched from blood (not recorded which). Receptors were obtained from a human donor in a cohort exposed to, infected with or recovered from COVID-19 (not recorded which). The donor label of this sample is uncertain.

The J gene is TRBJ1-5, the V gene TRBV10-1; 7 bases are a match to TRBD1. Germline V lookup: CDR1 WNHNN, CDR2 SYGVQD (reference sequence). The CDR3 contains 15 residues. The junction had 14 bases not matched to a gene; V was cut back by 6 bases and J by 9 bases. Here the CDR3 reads CASSGTAHSWRPQHF. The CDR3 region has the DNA TGCGCCAGCAGCGGGACAGCTCATTCATGGCGGCCCCAGCATTTT.

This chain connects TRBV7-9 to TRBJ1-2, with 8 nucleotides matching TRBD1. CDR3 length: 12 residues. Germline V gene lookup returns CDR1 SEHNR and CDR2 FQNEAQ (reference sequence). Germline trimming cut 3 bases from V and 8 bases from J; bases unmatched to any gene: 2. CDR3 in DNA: TGTGCCAGCAGCTTGGACAGGGACGGCTACACCTTC. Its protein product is CASSLDRDGYTF. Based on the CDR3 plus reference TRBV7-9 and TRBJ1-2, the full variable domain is DTGVSQNPRHKITKRGQNVTFRCDPISEHNRLYWYRQTLGQGPEFLTYFQNEAQLEKSRLLSDRFSAERPKGSFSTLEIQRTEQGDSAMYLCASSLDRDGYTFGSGTRLTVV.

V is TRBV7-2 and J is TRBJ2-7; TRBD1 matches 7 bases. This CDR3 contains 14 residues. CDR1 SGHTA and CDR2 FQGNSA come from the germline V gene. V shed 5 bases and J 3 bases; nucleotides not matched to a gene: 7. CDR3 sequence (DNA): TGTGCCAGCAGCAAACGGACAGGAGGCTACGAGCAGTACTTC. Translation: CASSKRTGGYEQYF.

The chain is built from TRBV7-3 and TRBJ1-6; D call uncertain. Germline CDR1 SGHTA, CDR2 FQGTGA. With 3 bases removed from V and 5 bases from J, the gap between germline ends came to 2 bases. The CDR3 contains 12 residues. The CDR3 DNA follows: TGTGCCAGCAGCTTCAATAATTCACCCCTCCACTTT. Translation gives CASSFNNSPLHF.

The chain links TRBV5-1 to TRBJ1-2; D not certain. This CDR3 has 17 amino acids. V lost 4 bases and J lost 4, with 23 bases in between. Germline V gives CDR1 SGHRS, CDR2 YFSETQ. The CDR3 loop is CASSDTGIRNSLYGYTF. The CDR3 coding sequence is TGCGCCAGCAGCGATACCGGGATCCGTAATTCCCTCTATGGCTACACCTTC. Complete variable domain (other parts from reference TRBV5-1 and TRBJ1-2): KAGVTQTPRYLIKTRGQQVTLSCSPISGHRSVSWYQQTPGQGLQFLFEYFSETQRNKGNFPGRFSGRQFSNSRSEMNVSTLELGDSALYLCASSDTGIRNSLYGYTFGSGTRLTVV.

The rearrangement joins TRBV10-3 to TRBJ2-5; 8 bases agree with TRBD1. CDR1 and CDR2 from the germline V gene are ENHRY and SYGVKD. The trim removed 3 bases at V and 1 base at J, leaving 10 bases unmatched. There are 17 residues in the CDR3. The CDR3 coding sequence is TGTGCCATCAGTGAATTCCCAGGGACAGGCAGCCAAGAGACCCAGTACTTC. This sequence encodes CAISEFPGTGSQETQYF.